These 24 T cell receptor beta chains came from one sample sequenced in a study of identical twins. TCRdb independently ran MiXCR on the 5' RACE reads; one entry per CDR3 protein. The table lists roughly 260,000 distinct CDR3 sequences, around an eighth of them singletons. Sequences were obtained from memory (CD45RO+) T cells sorted from blood. Source of these receptors: a woman aged 18-29 years in good health.

The chain combines TRBV10-3 with TRBJ2-3, with D unresolved. This CDR3 contains 11 residues. Germline lookup yields CDR1 ENHRY and CDR2 SYGVKD. Trimming removed 10 bases from V and 6 bases from J, with 11 bases in between. CDR3 region: CATGLGDTQYF. The CDR3 DNA reads TGTGCCACTGGGCTTGGGGATACGCAGTATTTT.

This sequence joins TRBV3-1 and TRBJ2-7; no clear D gene. Trimming took off 0 bases at V and 3 bases at J, with 6 bases between the two ends. The CDR3 runs 13 residues. From germline, CDR1 is LGHDT and CDR2 YNNKEL (reference sequence). The DNA for the CDR3 is TGTGCCAGCAGCCAAGATGCAGACTACGAGCAGTACTTC. Translation: CASSQDADYEQYF.

This chain links TRBV12-5 with TRBJ1-5; the D is unclear. The CDR3 is 13 residues long. Germline values: CDR1 LGHNT, CDR2 FRNRAP. Trimming left V 6 bases short and J 7 bases short, with 13 bases between. For the CDR3, the DNA is TGTGCTAGTGGCAAGGACGGCGTGCAGCCCCAGCATTTT. It yields the protein CASGKDGVQPQHF.

The table lists this clonotype with a few counts. The chain links TRBV14 to TRBJ1-2; D remains unclear. The CDR3 extends over 12 amino acids. The V end lost 0 bases, the J end lost 12 bases, and 11 bases lay between the germline ends. Germline V gene lookup returns CDR1 SGHDN and CDR2 FVKESK. The CDR3 bases are TGTGCCAGCAGCCAAGACTACCGCCTGGACACCTTC. Translating it yields CASSQDYRLDTF.

This chain connects TRBV12-3 or TRBV12-4 to TRBJ1-2, with TRBD1 as a possible D gene (6 bases). This CDR3 spans 14 amino acids. Trimming pared 5 bases from V and 12 bases from J, leaving 22 bases between. The DNA of the CDR3 is TGTGCCAGCAGTCTTTCGGACAGTGGTGGTGGGAACACCTTC. This codes for CASSLSDSGGGNTF.

The rearrangement joins TRBV20-1 to TRBJ2-7, with D tentatively TRBD2 (5 bases). CDR1 and CDR2 (germline): DFQATT, SNEGSKA (reference sequence). Trimming cost V 0 bases and J 3 bases, with 15 bases left between them. The CDR3 spans 15 residues. This CDR3 is CSARDGPGSYYEQYF. The CDR3 nucleotides are TGCAGTGCTAGAGACGGCCCGGGGAGTTACTACGAGCAGTACTTC.

The rearrangement links TRBV5-1 to TRBJ1-2, with 10 bases matching TRBD1. Trimming cost V 4 bases and J 4 bases; bases outside gene matches: 4. Germline V gene data show CDR1 as SGHRS and CDR2 as YFSETQ. CDR3 length: 14 amino acids. The CDR3 region has the DNA TGCGCCAGCAGCGGGACAGGGGCCGCCTATGGCTACACCTTC. Its translation: CASSGTGAAYGYTF.

This clonotype was detected a few times. The chain combines TRBV5-1 with TRBJ1-2, with D possibly being TRBD1 (6 bases). The CDR3 extends over 14 amino acids. Germline V gives CDR1 SGHRS, CDR2 YFSETQ. V gave up 0 bases and J gave up 7 bases, with 13 bases separating them. For the CDR3, the DNA is TGCGCCAGCAGCTTGGAGACAGGCATCTCTGGCTACACCTTC. Translation: CASSLETGISGYTF. The complete variable domain, with remaining parts taken from reference TRBV5-1 and TRBJ1-2, reads KAGVTQTPRYLIKTRGQQVTLSCSPISGHRSVSWYQQTPGQGLQFLFEYFSETQRNKGNFPGRFSGRQFSNSRSEMNVSTLELGDSALYLCASSLETGISGYTFGSGTRLTVV.

This clonotype has a handful of counts. V gene TRBV5-1 combines with J gene TRBJ1-3; D ambiguous. This CDR3 spans 17 amino acids. Germline assignment: CDR1 SGHRS and CDR2 YFSETQ. V was clipped by 4 bases and J by 0 bases, with 17 bases between them. This chain's CDR3 is CASSPSARRGSGNTIYF. The CDR3 DNA is TGCGCCAGCAGCCCCTCTGCCCGACGAGGCTCTGGAAACACCATATATTTT.

The chain joins TRBV4-3 to TRBJ2-1, with 9 bases identical to TRBD2. Germline values: CDR1 LGHNA, CDR2 YSLEER. V lost 1 base and J lost 2; bases outside the gene matches: 6. This CDR3 spans 17 amino acids. The CDR3 loop reads CASSQGLGGRAYNEQFF. The DNA for the CDR3 is TGCGCCAGCAGCCAAGGTCTAGGCGGGAGGGCCTACAATGAGCAGTTCTTC.

In this sample, this clonotype turned up many times. The rearrangement links TRBV27 to TRBJ2-3; D call uncertain. The CDR3 covers 13 residues. The V and J ends lost 3 bases and 5 bases respectively, with 9 bases between them. CDR1 and CDR2 (germline): MNHEY, SMNVEV (reference sequence). CDR3 coding DNA: TGTGCCAGCAGTTTCCAACAAGGAGATACGCAGTATTTT. Translating it yields CASSFQQGDTQYF.

CDR3 nucleotides: TGTGCCAGCAGCTTAAGGGGGACAGGGGCGGCTGAAGCTTTCTTT. This encodes CASSLRGTGAAEAFF. V and J are TRBV7-9 and TRBJ1-1, with 10 positions matching TRBD1. Germline lookup yields CDR1 SEHNR and CDR2 FQNEAQ (reference sequence). Germline trimming cut 2 bases from V and 6 bases from J; bases unmatched to any gene: 6. The CDR3 runs to 15 residues. Together with reference TRBV7-9 and TRBJ1-1, the CDR3 gives the full variable domain: DTGVSQNPRHKITKRGQNVTFRCDPISEHNRLYWYRQTLGQGPEFLTYFQNEAQLEKSRLLSDRFSAERPKGSFSTLEIQRTEQGDSAMYLCASSLRGTGAAEAFFGQGTRLTVV.

This clonotype was picked up a small number of times. The rearrangement links TRBV5-1 to TRBJ2-3; D assignment may be TRBD1 or TRBD2 (5 bases each). CDR1 SGHRS and CDR2 YFSETQ come from the germline V gene. V lost 2 bases and J 0 bases, leaving 7 bases between the germline ends. The CDR3 is 14 amino acids. The CDR3, as DNA: TGCGCCAGCAGCTTATGGGGGAGCACAGATACGCAGTATTTT. As protein: CASSLWGSTDTQYF.

The rearrangement joins TRBV5-4 to TRBJ2-7; weak D call: TRBD1 (5 bases). CDR3 length: 17 amino acids. V dropped 3 bases and J dropped 1 base, with 20 bases sitting between them. Germline loops: CDR1 SGHNT, CDR2 YYREEE (reference sequence). The CDR3 nucleotides read TGTGCCAGCAGCTCACTTACCAGGGTTAGTAGGTCCTACGAGCAGTACTTC. Protein sequence: CASSSLTRVSRSYEQYF.

The rearrangement links TRBV20-1 to TRBJ2-7; 12 nucleotides match TRBD2. Germline CDR1 reads DFQATT; CDR2 reads SNEGSKA (reference sequence). This CDR3 has 14 amino acids. V lost 1 base, J lost 5 bases, and 3 bases stayed unmatched. CDR3 nucleotide sequence: TGCAGTGCTAGAGTCCTAGCGGGAGGGAACGAGCAGTACTTC. Translation: CSARVLAGGNEQYF.

This clonotype was seen a few times. The chain employs TRBV6-2 or TRBV6-3 and TRBJ2-1; 9 positions agree with TRBD1. The V gene's germline CDR1 is MNHEY and CDR2 SVGEGT. Trimming cost V 6 bases and J 0 bases; bases outside gene matches: 12. The length of the CDR3 is 18 residues. The CDR3 here is CASSPGQGRGSSYNEQFF. CDR3 nucleotide sequence: TGTGCCAGCAGCCCGGGACAGGGTAGGGGCAGCTCCTACAATGAGCAGTTCTTC.

The chain joins TRBV15 to TRBJ2-3; either TRBD1 or TRBD2 may fit D (5 bases each). Germline-derived CDR1 and CDR2 are LNHNV and YYDKDF (reference sequence). This CDR3 is built from 14 residues. Trimming took off 3 bases at V and 5 bases at J, with 12 bases between the two ends. In nucleotides, the CDR3 is TGTGCCACCAGCAGTAAGGGGAGCGGAGATACGCAGTATTTT. It yields the protein CATSSKGSGDTQYF.

The table lists this clonotype with many counts. CDR3 bases: TGTGCCAGCACCGCCCAGGGGGACGCCACCGGGGAGCTGTTTTTT. Its protein is CASTAQGDATGELFF. The V call is TRBV6-1, the J call TRBJ2-2; 7 nucleotides line up with TRBD1. The germline gives CDR1 MNHNS, CDR2 SASEGT. The V segment lost 7 bases and the J segment 4 bases; nucleotides outside the gene matches: 9. CDR3 length: 15 residues.

The table lists this clonotype with many counts. The rearrangement uses TRBV27 and TRBJ2-7, with D perhaps matching TRBD1 (6 bases). Germline V gene lookup returns CDR1 MNHEY and CDR2 SMNVEV (reference sequence). The CDR3 totals 13 residues. V was cut by 6 bases and J by 2 bases, with 11 bases left in between. The CDR3 is CASSLQGAYEQYF. DNA for the CDR3: TGTGCCAGCAGCCTACAGGGTGCCTACGAGCAGTACTTC.

This clonotype has a handful of counts. V is TRBV20-1 and J is TRBJ2-3, with 10 bases aligning to TRBD2. This CDR3 contains 13 residues. Germline CDR1 DFQATT, CDR2 SNEGSKA (reference sequence). V lost 5 bases to trimming and J lost 6 bases; unmatched junction nucleotides: 5. The CDR3 DNA reads TGCAGTGCTGGGACTAGCGTATCGGATACGCAGTATTTT. Translating gives CSAGTSVSDTQYF.

V and J are TRBV18 and TRBJ1-2; D is perhaps TRBD1 (6 bases). The V and J ends lost 1 base and 3 bases respectively, with 15 bases between them. There are 16 residues in the CDR3. The germline V gene has CDR1 KGHSH and CDR2 LQKENI. DNA of the CDR3: TGTGCCAGCTCACCACGGGGAACAGGGATGGACTATGGCTACACCTTC. As protein: CASSPRGTGMDYGYTF.

The chain carries TRBV6-2 or TRBV6-3 and TRBJ2-3, with no clear D. Germline lookup yields CDR1 MNHEY and CDR2 SVGEGT. Trimming cost V 7 bases and J 5 bases, with 13 bases left between them. This CDR3 comprises 13 residues. CDR3 bases: TGTGCCAGCACGAATCTAGTAGAAGATACGCAGTATTTT. This gives the protein CASTNLVEDTQYF.

This clonotype was observed at least ten times. This chain connects TRBV6-1 to TRBJ1-1, with D perhaps TRBD1 (5 bases). The length of the CDR3 is 12 residues. Germline loops: CDR1 MNHNS, CDR2 SASEGT. V dropped 6 bases and J dropped 5 bases, with 10 bases sitting between them. The CDR3 loop is CASRPGYTEAFF. The CDR3 coding sequence is TGTGCCAGCAGACCAGGGTATACTGAAGCTTTCTTT.

This clonotype was picked up a small number of times. The rearrangement links TRBV10-3 to TRBJ1-1; D not certain. Germline V gene data show CDR1 as ENHRY and CDR2 as SYGVKD. The CDR3 extends over 12 amino acids. The ends were cut back, 6 bases at V and 8 bases at J, with 13 bases in the middle. In nucleotides, the CDR3 is TGTGCCATCAGCACGACGGTGGCGGAAGCTTTCTTT. This gives the protein CAISTTVAEAFF.